What follows are 10 T cell receptor beta chains derived from one specimen sequenced in a study of blood T cell repertoires in COVID-19 (dated by TCRdb to the early 2020s). The receptor library was made with the immunoSEQ multiplex PCR assay. As stored in TCRdb, this immuneACCESS dataset retains in-frame rearrangements with V and J assigned. A fraction of the clones does not appear; measured against another copy, unresolved V genes explain less than half of the discrepancy, and the remainder lacks a known reason. The sample has 100,000 to 130,000 clones on record, 70% to 85% of them singletons. 1.8% of the sample is taken by the ten largest. Material for sequencing was peripheral blood. The receptors were gathered from a woman between 35 and 50 years old with acute or convalescent COVID-19.

This clone has only a few counts. The CDR3 DNA sequence: TGTGCCAGCAGCTTGACAGGACTAGGGACAGATACGCAGTATTTT. Its protein product is CASSLTGLGTDTQYF. The chain uses TRBV5-4 and TRBJ2-3; TRBD2 matches 7 bases. Per germline, CDR1 SGHNT and CDR2 YYREEE (reference sequence). The CDR3 spans 15 residues. After removal of 1 base from V and 3 bases from J, the junction contained 5 bases not matched to a gene.

This chain links TRBV19 with TRBJ2-2, with D tentatively TRBD1 (6 bases). CDR1 and CDR2 (germline): LNHDA, SQIVND (reference sequence). V was shortened by 7 bases and J by 6 bases, with 21 bases between the two germline ends. The CDR3 consists of 16 residues. CDR3 sequence reads: CASNGVGRGSSGELFF. The CDR3 nucleotides read TGTGCCAGTAACGGGGTTGGCAGGGGTTCTTCCGGGGAGCTGTTTTTT.

This chain uses TRBV3-1 (or the pseudogene TRBV3-2) with TRBJ1-6, with TRBD1 as a possible D gene (5 bases). CDR1 and CDR2 from the germline V gene are LGHDT and YNNKEL (reference sequence). The CDR3 contains 13 residues. V was clipped by 4 bases and J by 5 bases, with 6 bases between them. The chain's CDR3 is CASSLQDNSPLHF. CDR3 bases: TGTGCCAGCAGCCTACAGGATAATTCACCCCTCCACTTT.

This sequence joins TRBV20-1 and TRBJ2-2; 9 nucleotides agree with TRBD2. The CDR3 has 20 residues. The V and J ends lost 3 bases and 5 bases, in that order; junction bases with no gene match: 22. Per germline, CDR1 DFQATT and CDR2 SNEGSKA (reference sequence). The CDR3 loop reads CSASGLGWRGGRGLTGELFF. In DNA form, the CDR3 reads TGCAGTGCTAGTGGTCTAGGATGGCGGGGGGGCCGCGGGTTAACCGGGGAGCTGTTTTTT.

The chain carries TRBV5-6 and TRBJ2-7; TRBD2 is a possible D gene (6 bases). This CDR3 has 14 residues. CDR1 and CDR2 from the germline V gene are SGHDT and YYEEEE. Between the trimmed V and J ends, which lost 6 bases and 1 base, there was a span of 14 bases. The CDR3 DNA is TGTGCCAGCAATTTTAAGGCGGGGTCCTACGAGCAGTACTTC. This translates into CASNFKAGSYEQYF. Combining the CDR3 with reference TRBV5-6 and TRBJ2-7 gives the whole variable domain DAGVTQSPTHLIKTRGQQVTLRCSPKSGHDTVSWYQQALGQGPQFIFQYYEEEERQRGNFPDRFSGHQFPNYSSELNVNALLLGDSALYLCASNFKAGSYEQYFGPGTRLTVT.

This clone was counted between two and nine times. The V and J genes are TRBV7-9 and TRBJ2-3, with D perhaps matching TRBD1 (5 bases). CDR1 is SEHNR and CDR2 is FQNEAQ in the germline V gene (reference sequence). This CDR3 region has 14 residues. Trimming took off 4 bases at V and 3 bases at J, with 11 bases between the two ends. CDR3 loop: CASSSQGGTDTQYF. DNA of the CDR3: TGTGCCAGCAGCTCCCAGGGTGGGACAGATACGCAGTATTTT.

CDR3 loop: CASTLRQGESGELFF. The CDR3 bases are TGTGCCAGCACCCTGAGGCAGGGGGAATCCGGGGAGCTGTTTTTT. The rearrangement links TRBV9 to TRBJ2-2; 7 bases agree with TRBD1. V shed 6 bases, J shed 6 bases, and the junction held 11 bases outside the gene matches. The germline CDR1 and CDR2 sequences are SGDLS and YYNGEE. The CDR3 is 15 amino acids.

This clone has just a few counts. The chain couples TRBV19 to TRBJ1-5; D unresolved. Per germline, CDR1 LNHDA and CDR2 SQIVND (reference sequence). CDR3 length: 11 residues. V gave up 7 bases and J gave up 5 bases, with 6 bases separating them. The CDR3: CASKSDQPQHF. CDR3 nucleotides: TGTGCCAGTAAATCCGATCAGCCCCAGCATTTT. Filled out from reference TRBV19 and TRBJ1-5, the complete variable domain reads DGGITQSPKYLFRKEGQNVTLSCEQNLNHDAMYWYRQDPGQGLRLIYYSQIVNDFQKGDIAEGYSVSREKKESFPLTVTSAQKNPTAFYLCASKSDQPQHFGDGTRLSIL.

This clone has ten or more counts. V gene TRBV19 combines with J gene TRBJ2-1; 9 nucleotides agree with TRBD2. Germline assignment: CDR1 LNHDA and CDR2 SQIVND (reference sequence). This CDR3 has 14 residues. V lost 6 bases to trimming and J lost 9 bases; unmatched junction nucleotides: 9. The CDR3 loop reads CASSAGGDFGEQFF. CDR3 DNA: TGTGCCAGTAGCGCGGGGGGGGATTTCGGTGAGCAGTTCTTC.

V and J are TRBV30 and TRBJ1-1; the D is unclear. Germline CDR1 GTSNPN, CDR2 SVGIG (reference sequence). V dropped 2 bases and J dropped 0 bases, with 7 bases sitting between them. The CDR3 totals 13 residues. The DNA for the CDR3 is TGTGCCTGGAGTTCTATCATGAACACTGAAGCTTTCTTT. It translates to CAWSSIMNTEAFF.